The 5 T cell receptor beta chains reported below all come from one sample, sequenced in a study of T cell responses to AZD1222 COVID-19 vaccine. Assay used: immunoSEQ multiplex PCR; TCRdb lists only in-frame clones, some missing. This repertoire shows around 100,000 clones, about 88% found once; its top ten account for approximately 5%. The source was peripheral blood, collected on day 0 of AZD1222 vaccination. Receptors originate from an adult in good health.

A few counts support this clone. The chain recombines TRBV10-3 with TRBJ2-3, with D perhaps TRBD1 or TRBD2 (6 bases each). The CDR3 loop spans 13 amino acids. CDR1 and CDR2 (germline): ENHRY, SYGVKD. V dropped 4 bases and J dropped 4 bases, with 9 bases sitting between them. CDR3 in amino acids: CAISGGASDTQYF. DNA of the CDR3: TGTGCCATCAGTGGGGGGGCGTCAGATACGCAGTATTTT.

This chain connects TRBV4-2 to TRBJ1-1; TRBD1 might be the D (5 bases). Trimming stripped 3 bases from V and 3 bases from J, with 14 bases between. Germline V gene sequence: CDR1 LGHNA, CDR2 YNFKEQ. The CDR3 consists of 15 residues. The CDR3, as DNA: TGTGCCAGCAGCCAGGGACGGAGGAGCGACACTGAAGCTTTCTTT. Amino acids: CASSQGRRSDTEAFF.

This chain connects TRBV15 to TRBJ1-5, with D possibly being TRBD1 (5 bases). The CDR3 length is 15 residues. Between the trimmed V and J ends, which lost 0 bases and 7 bases, there was a span of 13 bases. Germline CDR1 and CDR2: LNHNV and YYDKDF (reference sequence). The CDR3 DNA is TGTGCCACCAGCAGAGATAGGCAGGGCTTACAGCCCCAGCATTTT. Protein product: CATSRDRQGLQPQHF.

V gene TRBV5-1 combines with J gene TRBJ2-7; no reliable D call. CDR3 length: 14 residues. CDR1 is SGHRS and CDR2 is YFSETQ in the germline V gene. Trimming cost V 4 bases and J 0 bases, with 11 bases left between them. The CDR3 protein is CASSPDPNSYEQYF. DNA of the CDR3: TGCGCCAGCAGCCCCGATCCCAACTCCTACGAGCAGTACTTC.

This clone came up once. The chain has TRBV5-5 and TRBJ1-5; 7 nucleotides line up with TRBD1. Germline V CDR1 and CDR2: SGHKS, YYEKEE (reference sequence). The CDR3 consists of 14 residues. Trimming at V came to 3 bases and at J to 4 bases, leaving 4 bases not matched to a gene. The CDR3 sequence is CASSSDRTNQPQHF. The CDR3 DNA reads as TGTGCCAGCAGCTCGGACAGGACAAATCAGCCCCAGCATTTT.